Sequencing of this T cell receptor beta chain was carried out in a study of blood T cell repertoires in COVID-19. V lost 7 bases, J lost 6 bases, and 12 bases lay in between. The CDR3 is 11 amino acids. From germline, CDR1 is SQVTM and CDR2 ANQGSEA. Data came from immunoSEQ multiplex PCR; TCRdb stores just in-frame clones and leaves some out. This sample has roughly 50,000 clones, with about 89% found just once. Source material: peripheral blood. The TCR was taken from a woman aged 55-70 years with active COVID-19. This chain links TRBV29-1 with TRBJ2-5; a possible D gene is TRBD1 (5 bases). CDR3 nucleotide sequence: TGCAGCGCCTACAGGCAGAAGACCCAGTACTTC. It codes for CSAYRQKTQYF. Complete variable domain (other parts from reference TRBV29-1 and TRBJ2-5): SAVISQKPSRDICQRGTSLTIQCQVDSQVTMMFWYRQQPGQSLTLIATANQGSEATYESGFVIDKFPISRPNLTFSTLTVSNMSPEDSSIYLCSAYRQKTQYFGPGTRLLVL.